The rows below give T cell receptor beta chains drawn from one sample of a study of T cell responses to AZD1222 COVID-19 vaccine. Measured with immunoSEQ multiplex PCR; TCRdb has only the in-frame clones, and not every one. The sample carries around 150,000 clones, 92% recorded once. The source was peripheral blood, collected 28 days after the second AZD1222 dose. The receptor set was obtained from an adult who received the AZD1222 COVID-19 vaccine. CDR3s include the opening cysteine and the closing phenylalanine or tryptophan. The D gene is left open where the match is weak. Not all rows give a size; the values are once, few, many and, for expanded clones, a class.

-	-	TRBJ1-6	TRBV7-6	CASSLVPRFREGISSYNSPLHF	TGTGCCAGCAGCTTAGTGCCCAGGTTCAGGGAGGGAATTAGCTCCTATAATTCACCCCTCCACTTT
once	-	TRBJ1-2	TRBV2	CASIGAGYGYTF	TGTGCCAGCATCGGGGCCGGCTATGGCTACACCTTC
-	-	TRBJ1-1	TRBV18	CASSFETNTEAFF	TGTGCCAGCTCATTTGAGACGAACACTGAAGCTTTCTTT
once	-	TRBJ1-2	TRBV9	CASSATRLGGSYGYTF	TGTGCCAGCAGCGCCACCAGACTCGGGGGGTCCTATGGCTACACCTTC
few	-	TRBJ1-3	TRBV6-5	CASREHSGNTIYF	TGTGCCAGCCGGGAGCACTCTGGAAACACCATATATTTT
few	-	TRBJ2-7	TRBV7-9	CASSLLGLDEQYF	TGTGCCAGCAGCTTACTGGGTCTCGACGAGCAGTACTTC
once	-	TRBJ1-5	TRBV23-1	CASRTASNQPQHF	TGCGCCAGCAGGACAGCAAGCAATCAGCCCCAGCATTTT
-	-	TRBJ1-1	TRBV28	CASIFRVDTEAFF	TGTGCCAGCATTTTTAGGGTTGACACTGAAGCTTTCTTT
-	TRBD1	TRBJ1-1	TRBV30	CAWSVGQGGTEAFF	TGTGCCTGGAGTGTGGGACAGGGAGGCACTGAAGCTTTCTTT
-	-	TRBJ2-3	TRBV4-1	CASSQAPLGADTQYF	TGCGCCAGCAGCCAAGCCCCTCTAGGTGCGGATACGCAGTATTTT
few	-	TRBJ1-1	TRBV29-1	CSVMDGDTEAFF	TGCAGCGTTATGGACGGGGACACTGAAGCTTTCTTT
few	-	TRBJ1-4	TRBV6-2/TRBV6-3	CASSPKGRDEKLFF	TGTGCCAGCAGCCCTAAGGGGCGGGATGAAAAACTGTTTTTT
-	-	TRBJ1-1	TRBV19	CASSFPTGLNTEAFF	TGTGCCAGTAGTTTCCCGACAGGATTGAACACTGAAGCTTTCTTT
-	TRBD2	TRBJ2-5	TRBV10-3	CAISDGGTGETQYF	TGTGCCATCAGTGACGGGGGGACTGGGGAGACCCAGTACTTC
-	TRBD1	TRBJ1-2	TRBV10-2	CASSEGTGVVHGYTF	TGCGCCAGCAGTGAGGGGACAGGGGTGGTTCATGGCTACACCTTC
-	TRBD2	TRBJ2-5	TRBV2	CASSASALAGGPEYF	TGTGCCAGCAGCGCGTCGGCCCTAGCGGGGGGGCCGGAATACTTC
-	-	TRBJ1-5	TRBV30	CAWSVNSMGGQPQHF	TGTGCCTGGAGTGTAAACTCCATGGGGGGTCAGCCCCAGCATTTT
-	-	TRBJ2-7	TRBV5-1	CASSPGYYEQYF	TGCGCCAGCAGCCCCGGGTACTACGAGCAGTACTTC
-	-	TRBJ2-7	TRBV4-3	CASSLARGSYEQYF	TGCGCCAGCAGCCTGGCCCGGGGGTCCTACGAGCAGTACTTC
-	-	TRBJ2-7	TRBV27	CASSLDDTGLYEQYF	TGTGCCAGCAGCCTCGACGACACAGGTCTCTACGAGCAGTACTTC
-	-	TRBJ2-7	TRBV6-1	CASSEPPNYEQYF	TGTGCCAGCAGTGAACCCCCAAACTACGAGCAGTACTTC
-	TRBD2	TRBJ2-3	TRBV7-9	CASSLALAGGSTDTQYF	TGTGCCAGCAGCTTAGCCCTAGCGGGGGGTAGCACAGATACGCAGTATTTT
-	TRBD1	TRBJ2-7	TRBV5-5	CASSLTGQGAYEQYF	TGTGCCAGCAGCTTGACGGGACAGGGGGCCTACGAGCAGTACTTC
-	TRBD1	TRBJ1-1	TRBV3-1/TRBV3-2	CASSPRTGTMNTEAFF	TGTGCCAGCAGCCCTCGGACAGGGACCATGAACACTGAAGCTTTCTTT
-	-	TRBJ2-1	TRBV11-1	CASNPTESYNEQFF	TGTGCCAGCAATCCCACCGAGTCCTACAATGAGCAGTTCTTC
-	-	TRBJ2-4	TRBV28	CATGDLVGQAKNIQYF	TGTGCCACCGGGGACCTAGTGGGTCAAGCCAAAAACATTCAGTACTTC
-	TRBD1	TRBJ1-2	TRBV15	CATWATGGLNYGYTF	TGTGCCACCTGGGCCACAGGGGGCCTCAACTATGGCTACACCTTC